A selection of T cell receptor beta chains follows, all from one sample in a study of OX40 agonist ivuxolimab in advanced cancers. Clones were sequenced by immunoSEQ multiplex PCR, and TCRdb holds only the in-frame ones, with some missing. This sample has 90,000 to 100,000 clones, with about 85% found just once. This specimen consisted of CD4+ or CD8+ T cells sorted from blood, obtained in a trial of the OX40 agonist ivuxolimab. Every receptor here comes from an adult with an advanced solid tumor such as melanoma, head and neck, liver or kidney cancer. CDR3s include the opening cysteine and the closing phenylalanine or tryptophan. Each record gives: CDR3 length, D gene, clone size, V gene, J gene, CDR3 DNA, CDR3 protein. D genes are given only for firm matches. Where a row states a size, it is once, few, many or the class of an expanded clone; other rows omit it.

14,NA,NA,TRBV12-2,TRBJ2-2,TGTGCAAGTCGCTTAGGAGATTGGGTCGGGGAGCTGTTTTTT,CASRLGDWVGELFF
14,NA,NA,TRBV5-1,TRBJ2-4,TGCGCCAGCAGCTTGGGAATACCTGCGGACATTCAGTACTTC,CASSLGIPADIQYF
15,TRBD2,NA,TRBV19,TRBJ2-3,TGTGCCAGTAGTACGACTAGCAGATACACAGATACGCAGTATTTT,CASSTTSRYTDTQYF
17,NA,NA,TRBV28,TRBJ1-6,TGTGCCAGCAGTCGGGGTCCTGGGAGCTCCTATAATTCACCCCTCCACTTT,CASSRGPGSSYNSPLHF
15,NA,NA,TRBV6-5,TRBJ1-1,TGTGCCAGCAGTACAACCGGGGCCCCGGGCACTGAAGCTTTCTTT,CASSTTGAPGTEAFF
15,NA,NA,TRBV9,TRBJ1-2,TGTGCCAGCAGTGTCAACCAGGGATCGGGGGGAGGCTACACCTTC,CASSVNQGSGGGYTF
19,NA,NA,TRBV19,TRBJ2-2,NA,CASSIVPAGPGRRAGELFF
15,TRBD1,NA,TRBV5-6,TRBJ1-1,TGTGCCAGCAGCACACTAGGGGGCGAGGGCACTGAAGCTTTCTTT,CASSTLGGEGTEAFF
13,NA,once,TRBV7-2,TRBJ2-5,TGTGCCAGCAGCTTAAACAGGCAAGAGACCCAGTACTTC,CASSLNRQETQYF
14,NA,once,TRBV14,TRBJ2-2,TGTGCCAGCAGCCATTCTAAAACGGGGTGGGAGCTGTTTTTT,CASSHSKTGWELFF
15,TRBD1,NA,TRBV2,TRBJ1-1,TGTGCCAGCACCAAATGGGGACAGCCGAACACTGAAGCTTTCTTT,CASTKWGQPNTEAFF